This entry lists 29 T cell receptor beta chains sequenced from one sample in a study of vaccination and CD4 T cells after COVID-19. Their cognate antigens are unknown. Sequence data for DNA of cultured CD4+ T cells were generated by the Oncomine TCR Beta short-read assay. Cultures of CD4+ T cells served as the source for extracting genomic DNA. TCRdb analysed the PCR reads with MiXCR anew, one entry per CDR3 protein. The data contain 9,900 or so distinct CDR3 sequences, 30% of them seen just once; the ten biggest clones take up 10% to 15%. The treatment denotes: roughly ten-day PBMC culture with coronavirus spike peptide pools or control peptides (ViraFEST assay). The unexposed donor gave CD4+ T cells before the COVID-19 pandemic (2011-2018). Specimen: CD4+ T cells from blood, cultured in vitro. Source of these receptors: a human donor in good health.

The J gene is TRBJ2-7, the V gene TRBV27; 7 bases agree with TRBD1. V lost 2 bases, J lost 3 bases, and 7 bases stayed unmatched. Germline V gene sequence: CDR1 MNHEY, CDR2 SMNVEV (reference sequence). The CDR3 length is 15 residues. The CDR3 DNA reads as TGTGCCAGCAGTTTAGTTCAGGGGGTCAACTACGAGCAGTACTTC. Translating it yields CASSLVQGVNYEQYF.

This chain links TRBV4-3 with TRBJ1-2; D is unclear. Germline V CDR1 and CDR2: LGHNA, YSLEER. Trimming removed 0 bases from V and 4 bases from J, with 12 bases in between. The CDR3 is 15 residues long. DNA of the CDR3: TGCGCCAGCAGCCAAGAATACCGGGATTCCTATGGCTACACCTTC. Residues: CASSQEYRDSYGYTF.

This clonotype has only a few counts. For the CDR3, the DNA is TGCAGTGCCCTAGGGAGGTACAATGAGCAGTTCTTC. Translated: CSALGRYNEQFF. The gene calls are TRBV20-1 and TRBJ2-1, with a weak D call TRBD2 (6 bases). Trimming shortened V by 6 bases and J by 4 bases, and 10 bases separated the two germline ends. This CDR3 is 12 amino acids long. Germline V lookup: CDR1 DFQATT, CDR2 SNEGSKA (reference sequence).

V gene TRBV7-2 combines with J gene TRBJ2-2, with a possible D match to TRBD2 (6 bases). Germline CDR1 and CDR2: SGHTA and FQGNSA. The CDR3 covers 15 residues. The V gene lost 5 bases and the J gene lost 4 bases, with 14 bases spanning the gap. The CDR3 sequence is CASSQSGAFTGELFF. The CDR3 bases are TGTGCCAGCAGCCAATCGGGAGCGTTCACCGGGGAGCTGTTTTTT.

The chain couples TRBV7-6 to TRBJ2-5; 7 positions match TRBD1. The trim removed 5 bases at V and 4 bases at J, leaving 10 bases unmatched. The CDR3 is 15 residues long. Germline CDR1 reads SGHVS; CDR2 reads FNYEAQ. The CDR3 loop reads CASSQVQGQRETQYF. Written as DNA, the CDR3 is TGTGCCAGCAGCCAAGTACAGGGACAGCGAGAGACCCAGTACTTC.

This clonotype came up a few times. V gene TRBV6-5 combines with J gene TRBJ2-5, with D maybe TRBD2 (5 bases). Deletions cut 2 bases from V and 2 bases from J, with 18 bases between. Germline V gives CDR1 MNHEY, CDR2 SVGAGI. This CDR3 has 17 residues. The DNA of the CDR3 is TGTGCCAGCAGTTACGCTAGCTTCCTAATGGAACAAGAGACCCAGTACTTC. This gives the protein CASSYASFLMEQETQYF.

This rearrangement joins TRBV20-1 to TRBJ2-2, with 8 bases lining up with TRBD2. The CDR3 loop spans 15 amino acids. Germline trimming cut 5 bases from V and 1 base from J; bases unmatched to any gene: 6. Germline V CDR1 and CDR2: DFQATT, SNEGSKA (reference sequence). Here the CDR3 DNA reads TGCAGTGCTCCTGGACTAGCTCGGAACACCGGGGAGCTGTTTTTT. As protein: CSAPGLARNTGELFF.

This clonotype has a handful of counts. The chain links TRBV6-1 to TRBJ2-5; 7 bases map to TRBD2. Germline V CDR1 and CDR2: MNHNS, SASEGT. With V trimmed by 7 bases and J by 4 bases, 12 bases remained unmatched. The CDR3 extends over 15 amino acids. CDR3 in amino acids: CASTSGGWAGETQYF. CDR3 DNA: TGTGCCAGCACTTCCGGGGGGTGGGCAGGAGAGACCCAGTACTTC.

The chain couples TRBV28 to TRBJ2-3; TRBD2 agrees at 10 bases. Trimming at V came to 2 bases and at J to 3 bases, leaving 14 bases not matched to a gene. The V gene's germline CDR1 is MDHEN and CDR2 SYDVKM. The CDR3 loop spans 19 amino acids. The CDR3 DNA reads TGTGCCAGCAGTTTACCATTGGGTGTTCGTAGCGGGAGGACAGATACGCAGTATTTT. It is translated as CASSLPLGVRSGRTDTQYF.

This clonotype has just a few counts. The V and J genes are TRBV25-1 and TRBJ2-7; 7 nucleotides agree with TRBD1. V was pared by 7 bases and J by 3 bases, with 12 bases of the junction left unmatched. CDR1 MGHDK and CDR2 SYGVNS come from the germline V gene. This CDR3 contains 15 residues. CDR3 residues: CASTRPGDSVYEQYF. The CDR3, as DNA: TGTGCCAGCACCCGGCCAGGGGACAGCGTCTACGAGCAGTACTTC.

This chain links TRBV2 with TRBJ2-7; the match to TRBD2 covers 13 bases. Per germline, CDR1 SNHLY and CDR2 FYNNEI. CDR3 length: 15 amino acids. V shed 6 bases and J 6 bases; nucleotides not matched to a gene: 8. CDR3 protein: CASRGTSGRAGEQYF. CDR3 sequence (DNA): TGTGCCAGCAGGGGAACTAGCGGGAGGGCCGGCGAGCAGTACTTC.

The rearrangement links TRBV20-1 to TRBJ2-1; 8 bases align to TRBD2. The V gene end was trimmed by 6 bases and the J gene end by 6 bases; junction bases not matched to a gene: 10. CDR1 and CDR2 (germline): DFQATT, SNEGSKA (reference sequence). This CDR3 is 14 amino acids long. In DNA form, the CDR3 reads TGCAGTGCCGGCGGGGGGCAGGGATTCAATGAGCAGTTCTTC. Protein: CSAGGGQGFNEQFF.

This rearrangement joins TRBV7-9 to TRBJ1-6, with 9 bases matching TRBD1. V lost 1 base to trimming and J lost 10 bases; unmatched junction nucleotides: 8. The length of the CDR3 is 16 residues. Looked up from germline, CDR1 is SEHNR and CDR2 is FQNEAQ (reference sequence). This CDR3 is CASSLDPGQGSSPLHF. CDR3 nucleotide sequence: TGTGCCAGCAGCTTAGACCCAGGACAGGGGAGCTCACCCCTCCACTTT.

This clonotype was counted a few times. The chain couples TRBV19 to TRBJ2-5, with 16 nucleotides matching TRBD2. V was pared by 5 bases and J by 4 bases, with 4 bases of the junction left unmatched. Germline CDR1 and CDR2: LNHDA and SQIVND (reference sequence). The CDR3 has 16 residues. The CDR3 DNA reads as TGTGCCAGTAGTTCAGGGACTAGCGGGAGGGGAGAGACCCAGTACTTC. Residues: CASSSGTSGRGETQYF.

This clonotype was observed a handful of times. This rearrangement joins TRBV5-4 to TRBJ2-7, with TRBD2 identical over 7 bases. With V trimmed by 4 bases and J by 0 bases, 10 bases remained unmatched. This CDR3 contains 16 residues. Germline V lookup: CDR1 SGHNT, CDR2 YYREEE (reference sequence). The CDR3 DNA sequence: TGTGCCAGCAGCCCCGGCGGGGCTAGCGGCTCCTACGAGCAGTACTTC. Its protein is CASSPGGASGSYEQYF.

This clonotype is classed as medium-sized. V and J are TRBV20-1 and TRBJ1-1; D is unresolved. The CDR3 runs to 10 residues. V was shortened by 5 bases and J by 11 bases, with 12 bases between the two germline ends. Germline CDR1 is DFQATT and CDR2 is SNEGSKA (reference sequence). CDR3 residues: CSAHDLKAFF. CDR3 bases: TGCAGTGCTCACGACCTGAAGGCTTTCTTT.

The rearrangement uses TRBV20-1 and TRBJ1-4; 12 bases match TRBD1. The J segment lost 10 bases and the V segment lost 5 bases, leaving 8 bases of the junction unmatched. CDR1 is DFQATT, CDR2 SNEGSKA, per germline (reference sequence). This CDR3 is built from 14 residues. The CDR3 DNA sequence: TGCAGTGCTCCCCCGGGACAGGGGGCTGGAAAACTGTTTTTT. Residues: CSAPPGQGAGKLFF.

The chain has TRBV6-1 and TRBJ1-2; a possible D gene is TRBD1 (6 bases). There are 15 residues in the CDR3. V dropped 6 bases and J dropped 5 bases, with 19 bases sitting between them. Per the germline V gene, CDR1 is MNHNS and CDR2 is SASEGT. CDR3 bases: TGTGCCAGCAGCCGACGGGGGGGCACTCCTTATGGCTACACCTTC. Translated: CASSRRGGTPYGYTF.

The V call is TRBV6-1, the J call TRBJ2-7; 7 bases agree with TRBD1. V was pared by 5 bases and J by 2 bases, with 3 bases of the junction left unmatched. Germline CDR1 reads MNHNS; CDR2 reads SASEGT. CDR3 size: 13 residues. CDR3 nucleotides: TGTGCCAGCAGTAAACAGGGGACCTACGAGCAGTACTTC. Its translation is CASSKQGTYEQYF.

The chain uses TRBV27 and TRBJ1-5; D remains ambiguous. The V end lost 4 bases, the J end lost 0 bases, and 10 bases lay between the germline ends. The CDR3 sequence is 15 residues long. Germline CDR1 is MNHEY and CDR2 is SMNVEV (reference sequence). The CDR3 DNA reads as TGTGCCAGCAGTTCGTCGGTCTATAGCAATCAGCCCCAGCATTTT. As protein: CASSSSVYSNQPQHF.

The V and J genes are TRBV12-3 or TRBV12-4 and TRBJ2-7, with a possible D match to TRBD2 (6 bases). The ends were cut back, 3 bases at V and 4 bases at J, with 13 bases in the middle. The CDR3 loop spans 14 amino acids. The DNA for the CDR3 is TGTGCCAGCAGTTTTGGGCGGGAAGGGTACGAGCAGTACTTC. Translating it yields CASSFGREGYEQYF.

This clonotype came up a few times. The chain has TRBV6-2 or TRBV6-3 and TRBJ2-7, with D possibly being TRBD1 (6 bases). The CDR3 has 15 residues. Trimming removed 6 bases from V and 1 base from J, with 16 bases in between. The germline gives CDR1 MNHEY, CDR2 SVGEGT. CDR3 in DNA: TGTGCCAGCAGCACGGCGTGGCAGGGGTCCTACGAGCAGTACTTC. Encoded protein: CASSTAWQGSYEQYF.

The chain recombines TRBV6-2 or TRBV6-3 with TRBJ1-5; possibly TRBD1 for D (5 bases). In germline, CDR1 is MNHEY, CDR2 SVGEGT. Deletions cut 0 bases from V and 0 bases from J, with 15 bases between. The CDR3 runs to 18 residues. DNA for the CDR3: TGTGCCAGCAGTTACTCGAGCAGGGCGGGATATAGCAATCAGCCCCAGCATTTT. Encoded protein: CASSYSSRAGYSNQPQHF.

The V gene is TRBV6-5, the J gene TRBJ2-1; unclear D gene. The CDR3 is made up of 10 amino acids. V lost 2 bases to trimming and J lost 10 bases, with 3 bases between them. Germline CDR1 MNHEY, CDR2 SVGAGI. The CDR3 DNA is TGTGCCAGCAGTTACCGAGAGCAGTTCTTC. This codes for CASSYREQFF.

This sequence joins TRBV28 and TRBJ1-5; D is possibly TRBD1 (5 bases). The germline gives CDR1 MDHEN, CDR2 SYDVKM. This CDR3 comprises 16 residues. V lost 8 bases, J lost 9 bases, and 26 bases lay in between. CDR3 region: CASQHTTDPFSPPQHF. The CDR3 coding sequence is TGTGCCAGCCAACACACGACAGATCCCTTTTCTCCGCCCCAGCATTTT.

This clonotype was found a few times. V gene TRBV19 combines with J gene TRBJ2-1, with 11 bases identical to TRBD2. The V gene end was trimmed by 4 bases and the J gene end by 5 bases; junction bases not matched to a gene: 10. Per the germline V gene, CDR1 is LNHDA and CDR2 is SQIVND (reference sequence). The CDR3 extends over 17 amino acids. This chain's CDR3 is CASSRGLAATRDNEQFF. As DNA, the CDR3 is TGTGCCAGTAGTAGGGGACTAGCGGCTACTAGAGACAATGAGCAGTTCTTC.

The chain carries TRBV20-1 and TRBJ2-2; TRBD2 aligns across 7 bases. Unmatched junction bases numbered 4, after V lost 1 base and J lost 2 bases. The germline gives CDR1 DFQATT, CDR2 SNEGSKA (reference sequence). This CDR3 is 15 amino acids long. CDR3 sequence reads: CSARVLAPNTGELFF. The CDR3 region has the DNA TGCAGTGCTAGAGTACTAGCGCCTAACACCGGGGAGCTGTTTTTT.

The sample holds a few counts of this clonotype. This CDR3 is CASRDDAYGYTF. CDR3 nucleotides: TGTGCCAGTAGGGATGACGCCTATGGCTACACCTTC. The chain employs TRBV19 and TRBJ1-2; no definite D call. Trimming pared 6 bases from V and 4 bases from J, leaving 9 bases between. The CDR3 has 12 amino acids. Germline CDR1 and CDR2: LNHDA and SQIVND (reference sequence).

This clonotype came up a few times. The J gene is TRBJ2-1, the V gene TRBV7-2; 10 bases map to TRBD1. This CDR3 region has 16 residues. The V gene end was trimmed by 2 bases and the J gene end by 8 bases; junction bases not matched to a gene: 9. The germline V gene has CDR1 SGHTA and CDR2 FQGNSA. The CDR3 is CASSLTPGQGFHEQFF. In nucleotides, the CDR3 is TGTGCCAGCAGCTTAACTCCGGGACAGGGGTTCCATGAGCAGTTCTTC.